Presented here are 30 T cell receptor beta chains from one specimen sequenced in a study of T cells in Graves' hyperthyroidism and ophthalmopathy. TCR beta CDR3 sequences were amplified from RNA transcripts. With the HTBI primer set, the TCR CDR3 went through a first round of RT-PCR. Each CDR3 protein is one row after TCRdb ran MiXCR on the multiplex PCR reads. The table has about 160,000 distinct CDR3 sequences, 9.4% seen once. The sample taken for sequencing was blood. Receptors originate from a woman under 30 with Graves' hyperthyroidism that later progressed to Graves' ophthalmopathy.

This clonotype was seen at least ten times. The chain uses TRBV2 and TRBJ1-1; no reliable D call. The CDR3 is 13 residues long. Germline V gene lookup returns CDR1 SNHLY and CDR2 FYNNEI. Trimming removed 7 bases at V and 0 bases at J, with 9 bases between. CDR3 sequence reads: CASNPYMNTEAFF. For the CDR3, the DNA is TGTGCCAGCAATCCGTACATGAACACTGAAGCTTTCTTT. Variable domain in full (rest from reference TRBV2 and TRBJ1-1): EPEVTQTPSHQVTQMGQEVILRCVPISNHLYFYWYRQILGQKVEFLVSFYNNEISEKSEIFDDQFSVERPDGSNFTLKIRSTKLEDSAMYFCASNPYMNTEAFFGQGTRLTVV.

This clonotype appeared a few times. The genes are TRBV19 and TRBJ1-5, with 8 bases lining up with TRBD1. CDR3 length equals 12 residues. CDR1 and CDR2 from the germline V gene are LNHDA and SQIVND (reference sequence). V trimming: 7 bases; J trimming: 9 bases; junction bases outside the gene matches: 5. The CDR3 here is CASIGQGGPQHF. DNA of the CDR3: TGTGCCAGTATCGGACAGGGAGGGCCCCAGCATTTT.

This clonotype was detected many times. V gene TRBV18 combines with J gene TRBJ1-1, with 8 bases identical to TRBD1. The CDR3 has 15 amino acids. The germline gives CDR1 KGHSH, CDR2 LQKENI. Losses at the gene ends were 5 bases for V and 4 bases for J; bases not matched to a gene: 9. The CDR3 sequence is CASSSNQGAATEAFF. In DNA form, the CDR3 reads TGTGCCAGCTCATCAAACCAGGGGGCCGCCACTGAAGCTTTCTTT.

This clonotype was counted ten times or more. The CDR3 loop is CACIYTGNYGYTF. CDR3 DNA sequence: TGTGCCTGTATTTATACGGGTAACTATGGCTACACCTTC. The rearrangement uses TRBV30 and TRBJ1-2; D unclear. This CDR3 has 13 residues. CDR1 and CDR2 from the germline V gene are GTSNPN and SVGIG (reference sequence). V was pared by 6 bases and J by 1 base, with 12 bases between.

This clonotype was seen ten or more times. The rearrangement uses TRBV6-1 and TRBJ2-3, with D perhaps TRBD1 (6 bases). Germline assignment: CDR1 MNHNS and CDR2 SASEGT. Between the trimmed V and J ends, which lost 2 bases and 2 bases, there was a span of 14 bases. This CDR3 is built from 16 residues. The CDR3 here is CASSESSRGYTDTQYF. The CDR3 nucleotides are TGTGCCAGCAGTGAATCGTCTAGGGGGTACACAGATACGCAGTATTTT.

This clonotype was observed many times. CDR3 amino acids: CASGAATSGVHNEQFF. The DNA of the CDR3 is TGTGCTAGTGGAGCTGCGACTAGCGGGGTGCACAATGAGCAGTTCTTC. V usage is TRBV12-5 and J usage is TRBJ2-1, with 11 bases aligning to TRBD2. Germline CDR1 is LGHNT and CDR2 is FRNRAP. V lost 6 bases and J lost 5; bases outside the gene matches: 9. The CDR3 has 16 amino acids.

This clonotype was seen many times. The gene calls are TRBV12-3 or TRBV12-4 and TRBJ1-5, with D hard to call. Trimming took 1 base from V and 0 from J, leaving 4 bases between them. The CDR3 loop spans 14 amino acids. The CDR3 protein is CASSLGASNQPQHF. The CDR3 DNA sequence: TGTGCCAGCAGTTTAGGAGCTAGCAATCAGCCCCAGCATTTT.

The rearrangement joins TRBV12-3 or TRBV12-4 to TRBJ1-4; no clear D. V was clipped by 6 bases and J by 8 bases, with 19 bases between them. This CDR3 is 15 amino acids long. The CDR3 region has the DNA TGTGCCAGCAGCTCCGGCGGGTTAGGTGGAGAAAAACTGTTTTTT. Translating it yields CASSSGGLGGEKLFF.

At least ten counts were recorded for this clonotype. The chain is built from TRBV19 and TRBJ2-5, with 10 bases fitting TRBD1. The CDR3 loop spans 15 amino acids. Looked up from germline, CDR1 is LNHDA and CDR2 is SQIVND (reference sequence). J gave up 8 bases and V 3 bases, and 9 bases lay outside the gene matches. This chain's CDR3 is CASSIRDRGLFTQYF. The DNA of the CDR3 is TGTGCCAGTAGTATCCGGGACAGGGGCCTGTTCACCCAGTACTTC.

Ten or more counts support this clonotype. The V call is TRBV15, the J call TRBJ1-1; D gene uncertain. Per the germline V gene, CDR1 is LNHNV and CDR2 is YYDKDF (reference sequence). The V end lost 3 bases, the J end lost 4 bases, and 9 bases lay between the germline ends. This CDR3 has 13 amino acids. The CDR3 sequence: CATSSKGGTEAFF. The CDR3 region has the DNA TGTGCCACCAGCAGTAAGGGAGGCACTGAAGCTTTCTTT. Drawing the rest from reference TRBV15 and TRBJ1-1, the complete variable domain is DAMVIQNPRYQVTQFGKPVTLSCSQTLNHNVMYWYQQKSSQAPKLLFHYYDKDFNNEADTPDNFQSRRPNTSFCFLDIRSPGLGDTAMYLCATSSKGGTEAFFGQGTRLTVV.

This clonotype has a count of ten or more. The rearrangement joins TRBV28 to TRBJ2-5; 9 bases align to TRBD1. V dropped 4 bases and J dropped 5; count of bases not matched to a gene: 8. CDR1 is MDHEN, CDR2 SYDVKM, per germline. This CDR3 spans 15 amino acids. CDR3 coding DNA: TGTGCCAGCAGTTCTGGGACAGGGATGGGGGAGACCCAGTACTTC. Its translation is CASSSGTGMGETQYF.

The rearrangement links TRBV6-5 to TRBJ2-1; D is possibly TRBD1 (6 bases). With 2 bases removed from V and 7 bases from J, the gap between germline ends came to 6 bases. Germline-derived CDR1 and CDR2 are MNHEY and SVGAGI. The CDR3 loop spans 12 amino acids. The CDR3 loop reads CASSYGQNEQFF. CDR3 bases: TGTGCCAGCAGTTACGGACAGAATGAGCAGTTCTTC.

The J gene is TRBJ2-1, the V gene TRBV29-1; perhaps D is TRBD1 or TRBD2 (6 bases each). Germline V CDR1 and CDR2: SQVTM, ANQGSEA. The CDR3 has 12 residues. In DNA, the CDR3 is TGCAGGGGGGCGGGGCCGGGCCATGAGCAGTTCTTC. Translation gives CRGAGPGHEQFF.

In DNA, the CDR3 is TGTGCCAGCAGCCTACCTCAAGGGGCAGGGAGAAACATTCAGTACTTC. This sequence encodes CASSLPQGAGRNIQYF. The rearrangement uses TRBV5-5 and TRBJ2-4; D possibly matches TRBD1 or TRBD2 (5 bases each). From germline, CDR1 is SGHKS and CDR2 YYEKEE (reference sequence). V was clipped by 4 bases and J by 6 bases, with 20 bases between them. The CDR3 totals 16 residues.

This clonotype has a count of ten or more. The chain couples TRBV3-1 to TRBJ1-1; D is undetermined. V lost 10 bases and J lost 3, with 15 bases in between. There are 13 residues in the CDR3. The V gene's germline CDR1 is LGHDT and CDR2 YNNKEL (reference sequence). CDR3 nucleotide sequence: TGTGCCACAAAACAGAATAAGGACACTGAAGCTTTCTTT. As protein: CATKQNKDTEAFF.

The CDR3 region is CASSPTPTGVGEQFF. The CDR3 DNA reads as TGTGCCAGCAGTCCCACCCCGACAGGGGTGGGTGAGCAGTTCTTC. The chain employs TRBV27 and TRBJ2-1; 8 bases match TRBD1. Germline lookup yields CDR1 MNHEY and CDR2 SMNVEV (reference sequence). J lost 9 bases, V lost 5 bases, and 12 bases had no gene match. The CDR3 length is 15 residues.

The genes are TRBV25-1 and TRBJ2-5; D ambiguous. Trimming removed 2 bases at V and 5 bases at J, with 9 bases between. Germline V gene lookup returns CDR1 MGHDK and CDR2 SYGVNS. The CDR3 spans 13 residues. CDR3 loop: CASSEPARETQYF. The CDR3 nucleotides are TGTGCCAGCAGTGAACCCGCCAGGGAGACCCAGTACTTC.

This clonotype appeared many times. V usage is TRBV3-1 and J usage is TRBJ1-5; TRBD1 might be the D (6 bases). This CDR3 spans 14 amino acids. CDR1 LGHDT and CDR2 YNNKEL come from the germline V gene (reference sequence). The V and J ends lost 1 base and 7 bases respectively, with 11 bases between them. The CDR3 DNA follows: TGTGCCAGCAGCCAAGGGGGGGGGCCCCAGCCCCAGCATTTT. This gives the protein CASSQGGGPQPQHF.

The sample holds many counts of this clonotype. J is TRBJ1-2 and V is TRBV6-6; 9 bases line up with TRBD1. The CDR3 sequence is 16 residues long. In germline, CDR1 is MNHNY, CDR2 SVGAGI (reference sequence). The trim removed 2 bases at V and 3 bases at J, leaving 7 bases unmatched. The CDR3 region is CASSYPEWTGDYGYTF. The CDR3 coding sequence is TGTGCCAGCAGTTACCCCGAGTGGACAGGGGACTATGGCTACACCTTC.

As concerns this clonotype: This may be a read error, as it is one base from a much larger clone. The rearrangement joins TRBV7-3 to TRBJ2-2; the match to TRBD2 covers 9 bases. Losses at the gene ends were 4 bases for V and 7 bases for J; bases not matched to a gene: 7. The germline gives CDR1 SGHTA, CDR2 FQGTGA. This CDR3 has 15 amino acids. The CDR3 coding sequence is TGTGCCAGCAGCTCGGGACTAGCAGGCATCGGGGAGCTGTTTTTT. Translated, it gives CASSSGLAGIGELFF.

Only a few counts were recorded for this clonotype. The chain employs TRBV18 and TRBJ1-4, with D unclear. CDR1 is KGHSH, CDR2 LQKENI, per germline. V gave up 0 bases and J gave up 6 bases, with 14 bases separating them. This CDR3 has 16 residues. The CDR3 loop reads CASSPPLLTGDEKLFF. CDR3 nucleotides: TGTGCCAGCTCACCACCCCTTCTTACCGGGGATGAAAAACTGTTTTTT.

This clonotype occurred many times. The chain couples TRBV20-1 to TRBJ2-1; 14 bases line up with TRBD2. The CDR3 runs 15 residues. V lost 6 bases to trimming and J lost 9 bases; unmatched junction nucleotides: 10. Germline CDR1 DFQATT, CDR2 SNEGSKA (reference sequence). CDR3 loop: CSAQRLAGGPVEQFF. In nucleotides, the CDR3 is TGCAGTGCACAACGACTAGCGGGAGGGCCAGTTGAGCAGTTCTTC.

Ten or more counts support this clonotype. V and J are TRBV28 and TRBJ2-1, with 11 bases aligning to TRBD2. The ends lost 0 bases at V and 4 bases at J; junction bases unmatched: 8. The CDR3 runs to 18 residues. The germline CDR1 and CDR2 sequences are MDHEN and SYDVKM. CDR3 region: CASSLWGLAERGYNEQFF. CDR3 nucleotide sequence: TGTGCCAGCAGTTTATGGGGACTAGCGGAGAGGGGTTACAATGAGCAGTTCTTC.

The table lists this clonotype with many counts. The CDR3 loop is CASSLTIVKTSNTEAFF. The CDR3 nucleotides are TGCGCCAGCAGCTTAACAATTGTCAAAACCTCGAACACTGAAGCTTTCTTT. The rearrangement links TRBV5-1 to TRBJ1-1; D is unclear. The length of the CDR3 is 17 residues. Germline V gene data show CDR1 as SGHRS and CDR2 as YFSETQ. V lost 2 bases, J lost 1 base, and 18 bases lay in between. Based on the CDR3 plus reference TRBV5-1 and TRBJ1-1, the full variable domain is KAGVTQTPRYLIKTRGQQVTLSCSPISGHRSVSWYQQTPGQGLQFLFEYFSETQRNKGNFPGRFSGRQFSNSRSEMNVSTLELGDSALYLCASSLTIVKTSNTEAFFGQGTRLTVV.

Only a few counts were recorded for this clonotype. The J gene is TRBJ2-3, the V gene TRBV15, with 7 bases matching TRBD2. Germline-derived CDR1 and CDR2 are LNHNV and YYDKDF (reference sequence). CDR3 size: 15 residues. V shed 1 base, J shed 7 bases, and the junction held 8 bases outside the gene matches. CDR3: CATSRGRVGGYTQYF. In DNA, the CDR3 is TGTGCCACCAGCAGAGGCCGGGTGGGGGGGTATACGCAGTATTTT.

This clonotype was counted ten times or more. This chain uses TRBV20-1 with TRBJ1-1; unclear D gene. The CDR3 length is 12 residues. CDR1 is DFQATT, CDR2 SNEGSKA, per germline (reference sequence). V lost 2 bases, J lost 11 bases, and 15 bases lay in between. CDR3 loop: CSARTGTEDAFF. The DNA of the CDR3 is TGCAGTGCTAGAACTGGCACCGAGGATGCTTTCTTT.

This clonotype was counted ten times or more. This chain uses TRBV6-1 with TRBJ1-6, with 8 bases fitting TRBD1. The CDR3 is 14 residues long. V was pared by 1 base and J by 9 bases, with 2 bases of the junction left unmatched. CDR1 is MNHNS, CDR2 SASEGT, per germline. The CDR3 bases are TGTGCCAGCAGTGAAGACAGGGGGGGTTCACCCCTCCACTTT. This translates into CASSEDRGGSPLHF.

At least ten counts were recorded for this clonotype. The chain is built from TRBV7-2 and TRBJ2-3; D remains ambiguous. Germline values: CDR1 SGHTA, CDR2 FQGNSA. Between the trimmed V and J ends, which lost 5 bases and 2 bases, there was a span of 2 bases. The CDR3 is made up of 11 amino acids. CDR3 sequence: CASSDTDTQYF. CDR3 nucleotides: TGTGCCAGCAGCGACACAGATACGCAGTATTTT.

This clonotype showed up just a few times. Just one base apart from a much larger clone, this may be a read error. The CDR3 region has the DNA TGTGCCAGCAGCCAAGATTACAGTGTAAACAGTGAAGCTTTCTTT. This codes for CASSQDYSVNSEAFF. The chain combines TRBV3-1 with TRBJ1-1; D ambiguous. Germline CDR1 and CDR2: LGHDT and YNNKEL (reference sequence). This CDR3 has 15 amino acids. Filled out from reference TRBV3-1 and TRBJ1-1, the complete variable domain reads DTAVSQTPKYLVTQMGNDKSIKCEQNLGHDTMYWYKQDSKKFLKIMFSYNNKELIINETVPNRFSPKSPDKAHLNLHINSLELGDSAVYFCASSQDYSVNSEAFFGQGTRLTVV.

This clonotype was counted many times. The chain recombines TRBV25-1 with TRBJ2-3; 10 positions match TRBD2. Unmatched junction bases numbered 12, after V lost 6 bases and J lost 6 bases. The CDR3 has 16 amino acids. The germline gives CDR1 MGHDK, CDR2 SYGVNS. DNA for the CDR3: TGTGCCAGCAGAGACGAGCGGGAGGGTTCCTGGGATACGCAGTATTTT. This sequence encodes CASRDEREGSWDTQYF.